This entry lists 10 T cell receptor beta chains sequenced from one sample in a study of T cell changes during pregnancy in multiple sclerosis. Some clones are missing from TCRdb's copy, which holds only in-frame ones; the method was immunoSEQ multiplex PCR. The sample holds tens of thousands of clones, just over 90% seen once. Here the sequenced sample was peripheral blood, taken in the third trimester of pregnancy. Receptors originate from a female donor in good health, enrolled as a control in a pregnancy study.

J is TRBJ1-5 and V is TRBV2, with D tentatively TRBD1 (5 bases). V lost 5 bases, J lost 8 bases, and 13 bases lay in between. This CDR3 comprises 13 residues. The germline V gene has CDR1 SNHLY and CDR2 FYNNEI. CDR3 DNA: TGTGCCAGCAGTAGCGGGGGTAGGGAGCCCCAGCATTTT. The encoded protein is CASSSGGREPQHF.

The chain links TRBV4-1 to TRBJ2-7; 14 bases line up with TRBD2. Germline CDR1 reads MGHRA; CDR2 reads YSYEKL. Losses at the gene ends were 4 bases for V and 0 bases for J; bases not matched to a gene: 11. This CDR3 has 19 amino acids. In DNA form, the CDR3 reads TGCGCCAGCAGCCTAAGACTAGCGGGAGGGTTGGGGGTCTCCTACGAGCAGTACTTC. Translating gives CASSLRLAGGLGVSYEQYF.

CDR3 region: CASSQVGVSEQYF. DNA for the CDR3: TGTGCCAGCAGCCAAGTGGGCGTCAGCGAGCAGTACTTC. This chain links TRBV4-2 with TRBJ2-7; the D is unclear. The V end lost 1 base, the J end lost 6 bases, and 10 bases lay between the germline ends. The CDR3 spans 13 residues. Germline V lookup: CDR1 LGHNA, CDR2 YNFKEQ.

The chain employs TRBV18 and TRBJ2-3; 9 nucleotides align to TRBD2. Germline CDR1 and CDR2: KGHSH and LQKENI. This CDR3 is built from 16 residues. Germline trimming cut 4 bases from V and 6 bases from J; bases unmatched to any gene: 11. CDR3 in amino acids: CASSLTSGPPLDTQYF. In DNA, the CDR3 is TGTGCCAGCTCACTGACTAGCGGTCCGCCTTTGGATACGCAGTATTTT.

J is TRBJ2-5 and V is TRBV5-1; tentative D call: TRBD1 (5 bases). The CDR3 runs 13 residues. Germline CDR1 SGHRS, CDR2 YFSETQ. Trimming removed 7 bases from V and 5 bases from J, with 15 bases in between. The CDR3 loop is CASRRGDGETQYF. CDR3 DNA: TGCGCCAGCCGTAGGGGCGACGGCGAGACCCAGTACTTC.

Here the CDR3 DNA reads TGTGCCAGCAGCTTCGAGAGAGGAACTGAAGCTTTCTTT. The encoded protein is CASSFERGTEAFF. The rearrangement joins TRBV7-2 to TRBJ1-1; D unresolved. The germline V gene encodes CDR1 SGHTA and CDR2 FQGNSA. The V end was cut by 3 bases, the J end by 5 bases, with 10 bases between. CDR3 length: 13 amino acids.

The chain has TRBV19 and TRBJ2-7; TRBD1 matches at 7 bases. Germline V lookup: CDR1 LNHDA, CDR2 SQIVND (reference sequence). Trimming cost V 5 bases and J 4 bases; bases outside gene matches: 2. The CDR3 covers 12 residues. CDR3 region: CASSQQGYEQYF. The CDR3 DNA reads as TGTGCCAGTAGTCAACAGGGGTACGAGCAGTACTTC. Variable domain in full (rest from reference TRBV19 and TRBJ2-7): DGGITQSPKYLFRKEGQNVTLSCEQNLNHDAMYWYRQDPGQGLRLIYYSQIVNDFQKGDIAEGYSVSREKKESFPLTVTSAQKNPTAFYLCASSQQGYEQYFGPGTRLTVT.

The chain couples TRBV9 to TRBJ2-3, with 8 bases fitting TRBD2. The CDR3 loop spans 15 amino acids. CDR1 and CDR2 (germline): SGDLS, YYNGEE. After removal of 0 bases from V and 2 bases from J, the junction contained 2 bases not matched to a gene. CDR3 loop: CASSVGLAHTDTQYF. Written as DNA, the CDR3 is TGTGCCAGCAGCGTAGGACTAGCGCACACAGATACGCAGTATTTT.

This chain connects TRBV27 to TRBJ2-7; 10 bases align to TRBD1. Germline V lookup: CDR1 MNHEY, CDR2 SMNVEV (reference sequence). The CDR3 is 14 residues long. V lost 5 bases and J lost 5; bases outside the gene matches: 6. The DNA of the CDR3 is TGTGCCAGCAGTCCCTGGGACAGGGGTGACGAGCAGTACTTC. It yields the protein CASSPWDRGDEQYF.

This chain joins TRBV30 and TRBJ2-7; 11 positions agree with TRBD1. The V segment lost 2 bases and the J segment 3 bases; nucleotides outside the gene matches: 3. The CDR3 runs 14 residues. Germline-derived CDR1 and CDR2 are GTSNPN and SVGIG (reference sequence). The CDR3 sequence is CAWSPGTGGYEQYF. The CDR3, as DNA: TGTGCCTGGAGTCCCGGGACAGGGGGCTACGAGCAGTACTTC.